This record concerns one TCR beta chain sequence. Its antigen remains unknown. This entry comes from a study of cytomegalovirus exposure and HLA in healthy donors. Study results and caveats: Presence/absence results assume similar sequencing depth per donor, which may not hold.

In the PCR, 60 Vbeta and 13 Jbeta primers were used. Assay used: immunoSEQ multiplex PCR; TCRdb lists only in-frame clones, some missing. The sample yields 150,000 to 200,000 clones, roughly 70% seen once. The length of the CDR3 is 16 residues. V trimming: 3 bases; J trimming: 4 bases; junction bases outside the gene matches: 9. Germline V gene lookup returns CDR1 MGHRA and CDR2 YSYEKL. The sample consisted of PBMCs. The TCR sequence derives from a woman aged 18-30 years in good health and CMV-seropositive. The V and J genes are TRBV4-1 and TRBJ2-5, with 9 positions matching TRBD1. CDR3 in amino acids: CASSQDHRGLGETQYF. The CDR3 region has the DNA TGCGCCAGCAGCCAGGACCACAGGGGGCTGGGAGAGACCCAGTACTTC.